Listed below are T cell receptor beta chains from one sample, sequenced in a study of blood T cell repertoires in COVID-19. Repertoires were generated with immunoSEQ multiplex PCR, while TCRdb's copy carries only in-frame clones and drops some. The sample yields 120,000 or so clones, approximately 80% seen once. The sample was peripheral blood. These receptors originate from a woman aged 45-65 years with acute or convalescent COVID-19. Both conserved end residues are part of each CDR3. The D gene is left open where the match is weak. Only part of the rows carry a size: once, few, many, or a class if the clone is expanded.

>TRBJ2-3|TRBV5-1|.|TRBD2
CASSLGTTLTDTQYF
TGCGCCAGCAGCTTAGGGACTACCCTCACAGATACGCAGTATTTT
>TRBJ2-7|TRBV5-5|.|TRBD1
CASSLGDRYEQYF
TGTGCCAGCAGCTTGGGGGACAGGTACGAGCAGTACTTC
>TRBJ2-3|TRBV4-1|.|.
CASSQDINVAGTQYF
TGCGCCAGCAGCCAAGACATAAACGTAGCAGGGACGCAGTATTTT
>TRBJ2-1|TRBV29-1|once|TRBD2
CSVKTGTSGYNEQFF
TGCAGCGTGAAAACCGGGACTAGCGGATACAATGAGCAGTTCTTC
>TRBJ2-7|TRBV29-1|few|TRBD2
CSVGGGSGSYEQYF
TGCAGCGTTGGCGGAGGTAGCGGGAGTTACGAGCAGTACTTC
>TRBJ1-2|TRBV6-5|.|TRBD1
CASSSLGGGASRGYTF
TGTGCCAGCAGTTCCCTCGGAGGGGGCGCATCAAGGGGCTACACCTTC
>TRBJ1-2|TRBV27|.|TRBD1
CASSLRDRGYGYTF
TGTGCCAGCAGTTTAAGGGACAGGGGCTATGGCTACACCTTC
>TRBJ2-1|TRBV5-1|once|TRBD2
CASSMTSGRYNEQFF
TGCGCCAGCAGCATGACTAGCGGGAGGTACAATGAGCAGTTCTTC
>TRBJ1-1|TRBV2|once|.
CASRTPPSEAFF
TGTGCCAGCAGGACACCGCCCTCTGAAGCTTTCTTT
>TRBJ2-1|TRBV5-1|.|.
CASSSAKWGNEQFF
TGCGCCAGCAGTAGCGCTAAATGGGGCAATGAGCAGTTCTTC
>TRBJ2-3|TRBV5-1|.|TRBD1
CASFTGGTDTQYF
TGCGCCAGTTTCACAGGGGGCACAGATACGCAGTATTTT
>TRBJ2-7|TRBV10-3|.|.
CAIRQAEMWEQYF
TGTGCCATCAGACAGGCAGAGATGTGGGAGCAGTACTTC
>TRBJ2-1|TRBV2|.|TRBD2
CASSGLAGGNEQFF
TGTGCCAGCAGTGGTCTAGCGGGTGGCAATGAGCAGTTCTTC
>TRBJ1-1|TRBV19|.|.
CASTPDSPGVARAFF
TGTGCCAGTACCCCGGACAGCCCCGGAGTAGCGCGAGCTTTCTTT
>TRBJ1-6|TRBV4-1|.|TRBD1
CASSQRADRENVNSPLHF
TGCGCCAGCAGCCAACGTGCCGACAGGGAGAATGTCAATTCACCCCTCCACTTT
>TRBJ2-7|TRBV29-1|once|TRBD1
CSALKPGQASYEQYF
TGCAGCGCCCTGAAGCCGGGACAGGCTTCCTACGAGCAGTACTTC
>TRBJ1-1|TRBV29-1|few|.
CSVVRLNTEAFF
TGCAGCGTCGTGCGGCTGAACACTGAAGCTTTCTTT
>TRBJ1-1|TRBV10-1|.|.
CASSPWQGGNTEAFF
TGCGCCAGCAGTCCCTGGCAGGGAGGGAACACTGAAGCTTTCTTT